This T cell receptor beta chain was observed in a study of beta chain features in type 1 diabetes. The entirety of the isolated RNA underwent reverse transcription, so expressed TCRB transcripts were sequenced. The table came from immunoSEQ multiplex PCR; TCRdb's copy has only in-frame clones and leaves some out. This table holds about 340,000 clones, 7.5% to 9% found once. Only one heparinised blood draw was taken per donor, and its volume averaged roughly 0.12 L. This CDR3 contains 15 residues. Trimming took off 2 bases at V and 3 bases at J, with 14 bases between the two ends. Per germline, CDR1 SGHVT and CDR2 SQSDAQ.

This rearrangement joins TRBV7-4 to TRBJ2-7, with D possibly matching TRBD2 (6 bases). Input material: central memory CD4+ T cells from blood. This receptor was identified in a woman aged 18-30 years in good health. CDR3 amino acids: CASSLSSGGHYEQYF. CDR3 nucleotides: TGTGCCAGCAGCTTATCATCCGGAGGGCACTACGAGCAGTACTTC. The complete variable domain, with remaining parts taken from reference TRBV7-4 and TRBJ2-7, reads GAGVSQSPRYKVAKRGRDVALRCDSISGHVTLYWYRQTLGQGSEVLTYSQSDAQRDKSGRPSGRFSAERPERSVSTLKIQRTEQGDSAVYLCASSLSSGGHYEQYFGPGTRLTVT.